Shown below are 10 T cell receptor beta chains from a single sample sequenced in a study of T cells in Graves' hyperthyroidism and ophthalmopathy. RNA transcripts yielded amplified TCR beta CDR3 regions. The HTBI set primed first-round TCR CDR3 RT-PCR. TCRdb processed the multiplex PCR reads anew with MiXCR; each CDR3 protein has one entry. Altogether 310,000 or so distinct CDR3 sequences are present, approximately 15% being singletons, with the ten largest covering around 58%. The sequencing input was blood. The receptors derive from a woman in her fifties or sixties with Graves' ophthalmopathy.

This clonotype has a count of ten or more. The gene calls are TRBV12-3 or TRBV12-4 and TRBJ1-5; D remains ambiguous. This CDR3 contains 15 residues. Trimming pared 0 bases from V and 3 bases from J, leaving 9 bases between. This chain's CDR3 is CASSLAAPHNQPQHF. The CDR3 nucleotides are TGTGCCAGCAGTTTAGCCGCACCCCACAATCAGCCCCAGCATTTT.

The chain combines TRBV6-1 with TRBJ1-6; 8 nucleotides match TRBD1. The CDR3 spans 14 residues. The germline V gene has CDR1 MNHNS and CDR2 SASEGT. J gave up 7 bases and V 6 bases, and 5 bases lay outside the gene matches. The CDR3 region has the DNA TGTGCCAGCAGACGACGGACAGGGAATTCACCCCTCCACTTT. It is translated as CASRRRTGNSPLHF.

This clonotype has at least ten counts. The chain has TRBV27 and TRBJ2-1; 8 positions match TRBD1. V trimming: 5 bases; J trimming: 8 bases; junction bases outside the gene matches: 8. This CDR3 spans 14 amino acids. From germline, CDR1 is MNHEY and CDR2 SMNVEV (reference sequence). The CDR3 DNA follows: TGTGCCAGCAGTATTCAAACAGGGGGGTATGAGCAGTTCTTC. It encodes CASSIQTGGYEQFF.

In regard to this clonotype: A much larger clone is a single base away; this may be a read error. The chain has TRBV18 and TRBJ1-1; TRBD1 agrees at 8 bases. CDR1 KGHSH and CDR2 LQKENI come from the germline V gene. The CDR3 extends over 11 amino acids. CDR3 residues: CAGSDRGEAFF. The CDR3 nucleotides read TGTGCCGGCTCAGACAGGGGCGAGGCTTTCTTT.

This clonotype was counted many times. Here the CDR3 DNA reads TGCGCCAGCAGCCGGGACCCTAGCCCAAATGAAAAACTGTTTTTT. This translates into CASSRDPSPNEKLFF. The J gene is TRBJ1-4, the V gene TRBV5-1; D is possibly TRBD1 (5 bases). Per the germline V gene, CDR1 is SGHRS and CDR2 is YFSETQ. Trimming stripped 4 bases from V and 5 bases from J, with 15 bases between. The CDR3 runs 15 residues.

The chain uses TRBV20-1 and TRBJ2-7, with 8 bases lining up with TRBD1. The germline V gene has CDR1 DFQATT and CDR2 SNEGSKA (reference sequence). V shed 1 base and J 0 bases; nucleotides not matched to a gene: 8. The CDR3 is made up of 16 amino acids. The CDR3 is CSARAWGQANSYEQYF. The CDR3 nucleotides are TGCAGTGCTAGAGCCTGGGGACAGGCCAACTCCTACGAGCAGTACTTC.

The rearrangement links TRBV27 to TRBJ2-5, with D possibly being TRBD2 (5 bases). The CDR3 length is 14 residues. V lost 5 bases to trimming and J lost 5 bases, with 15 bases between them. The germline gives CDR1 MNHEY, CDR2 SMNVEV (reference sequence). The CDR3 reads CASSAPRVQETQYF. DNA for the CDR3: TGTGCCAGCAGTGCCCCGAGGGTTCAGGAGACCCAGTACTTC.

The chain employs TRBV9 and TRBJ2-5; tentative D call: TRBD2 (6 bases). This CDR3 has 15 residues. Germline V lookup: CDR1 SGDLS, CDR2 YYNGEE. V shed 0 bases and J shed 5 bases, with 14 bases lying between them. The CDR3 protein is CASSVGAGGSETQYF. The DNA for the CDR3 is TGTGCCAGCAGCGTAGGGGCTGGAGGGAGTGAGACCCAGTACTTC.

This clonotype was counted between two and nine times. Its ends do not fully match the called genes, so a read error is possible. The gene calls are TRBV27 and TRBJ1-2, with D possibly matching TRBD1 (6 bases). The CDR3 is 15 residues long. Germline V gene lookup returns CDR1 MNHEY and CDR2 SMNVEV (reference sequence). CDR3 protein: CVSRPRRGGVYGYTF. Here the CDR3 DNA reads TGTGTCAGCAGGCCACGCAGGGGCGGGGTCTATGGCTACACCTTC.

This clonotype was seen at least ten times. The rearrangement uses TRBV12-3 or TRBV12-4 and TRBJ1-1; D not resolved. The CDR3 length is 14 residues. V lost 3 bases to trimming and J lost 0 bases, with 8 bases between them. The CDR3 bases are TGTGCCAGCAGTTTCAGGACGGTGAACACTGAAGCTTTCTTT. Protein: CASSFRTVNTEAFF.